Given below is one TCR beta chain in context. The antigen is not known. The data are from a study of brain T cells in children with intractable seizures. TCRdb's copy holds only in-frame clones and misses some; the assay was immunoSEQ multiplex PCR. In the table there are 100,000 to 120,000 clones, approximately 94% of which are singletons. Overall study findings and caveats: Absence of clones before surgery may stem from lower sequencing depth. Only CDR3 sequence similarity suggested viral specificity, without known HCMV serostatus.

Sequencing was limited to surgery cases with top T cell transcript signatures in brain tissue. Pre-surgery treatment included at least one anti-epileptic drug. This TCR was sampled from a boy in the first two years of life with hemimegalencephaly and intractable seizures. Sequenced material: peripheral blood, taken at surgery.

The CDR3 nucleotides are TGTGCCAGCAGCGTAGGTCCGGGCTACAATGAGCAGTTCTTC. It translates to CASSVGPGYNEQFF. The V call is TRBV7-3, the J call TRBJ2-1; D is unclear. The V end was cut by 5 bases, the J end by 3 bases, with 11 bases between. CDR3 size: 14 residues. The V gene's germline CDR1 is SGHTA and CDR2 FQGTGA.